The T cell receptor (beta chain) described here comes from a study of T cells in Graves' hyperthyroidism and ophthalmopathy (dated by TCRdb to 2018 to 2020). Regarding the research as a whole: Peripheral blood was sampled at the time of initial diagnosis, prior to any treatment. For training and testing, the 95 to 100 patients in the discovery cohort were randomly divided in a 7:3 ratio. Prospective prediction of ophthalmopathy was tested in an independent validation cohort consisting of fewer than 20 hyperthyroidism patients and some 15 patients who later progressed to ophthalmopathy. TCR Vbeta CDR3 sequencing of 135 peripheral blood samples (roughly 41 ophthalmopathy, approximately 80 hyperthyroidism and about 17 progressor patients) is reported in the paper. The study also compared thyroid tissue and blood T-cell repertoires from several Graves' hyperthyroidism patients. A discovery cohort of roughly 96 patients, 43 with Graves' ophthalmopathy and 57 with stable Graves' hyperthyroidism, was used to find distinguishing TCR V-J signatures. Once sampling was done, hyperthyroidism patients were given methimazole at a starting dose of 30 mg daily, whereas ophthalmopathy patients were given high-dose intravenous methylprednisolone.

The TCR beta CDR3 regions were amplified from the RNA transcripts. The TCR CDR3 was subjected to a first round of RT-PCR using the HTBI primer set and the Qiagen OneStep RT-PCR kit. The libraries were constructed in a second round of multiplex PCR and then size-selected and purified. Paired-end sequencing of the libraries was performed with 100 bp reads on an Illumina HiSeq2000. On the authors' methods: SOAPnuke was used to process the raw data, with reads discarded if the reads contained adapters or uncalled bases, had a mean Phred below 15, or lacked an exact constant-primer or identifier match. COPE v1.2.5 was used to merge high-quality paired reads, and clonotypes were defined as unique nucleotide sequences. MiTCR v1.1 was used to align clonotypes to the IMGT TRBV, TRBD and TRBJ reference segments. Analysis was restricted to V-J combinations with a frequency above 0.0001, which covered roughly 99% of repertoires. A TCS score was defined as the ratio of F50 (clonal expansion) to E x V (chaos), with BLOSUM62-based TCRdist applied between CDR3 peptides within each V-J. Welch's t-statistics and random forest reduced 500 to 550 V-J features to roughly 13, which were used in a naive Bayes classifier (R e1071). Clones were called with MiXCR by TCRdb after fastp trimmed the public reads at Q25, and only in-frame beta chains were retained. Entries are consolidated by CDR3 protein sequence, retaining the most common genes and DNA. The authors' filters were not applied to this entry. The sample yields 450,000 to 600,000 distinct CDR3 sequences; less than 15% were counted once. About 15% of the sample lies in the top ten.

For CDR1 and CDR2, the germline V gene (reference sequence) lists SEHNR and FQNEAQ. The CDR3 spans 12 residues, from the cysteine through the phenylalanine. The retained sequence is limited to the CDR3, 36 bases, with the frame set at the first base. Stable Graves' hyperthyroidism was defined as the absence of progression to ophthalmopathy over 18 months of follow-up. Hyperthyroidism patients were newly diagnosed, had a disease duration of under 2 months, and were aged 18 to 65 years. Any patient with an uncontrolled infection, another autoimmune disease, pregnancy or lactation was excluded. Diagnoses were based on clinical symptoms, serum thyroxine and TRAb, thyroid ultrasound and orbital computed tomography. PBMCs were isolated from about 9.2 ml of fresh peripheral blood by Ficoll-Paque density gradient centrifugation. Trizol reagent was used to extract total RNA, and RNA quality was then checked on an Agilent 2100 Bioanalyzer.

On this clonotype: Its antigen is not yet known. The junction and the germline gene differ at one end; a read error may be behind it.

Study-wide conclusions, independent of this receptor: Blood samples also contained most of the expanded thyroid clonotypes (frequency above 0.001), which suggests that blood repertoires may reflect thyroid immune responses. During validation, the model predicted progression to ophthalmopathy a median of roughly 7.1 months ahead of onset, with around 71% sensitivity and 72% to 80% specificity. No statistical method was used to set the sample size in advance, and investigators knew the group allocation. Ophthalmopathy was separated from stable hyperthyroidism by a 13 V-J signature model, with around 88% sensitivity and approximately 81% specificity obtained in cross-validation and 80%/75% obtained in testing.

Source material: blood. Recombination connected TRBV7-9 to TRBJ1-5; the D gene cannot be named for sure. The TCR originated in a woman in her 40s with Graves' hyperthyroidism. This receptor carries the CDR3 CASSSLYQPQHF. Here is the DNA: TGTGCCAGCAGCTCCCTTTATCAACCCCAGCATTTT.